The TCR beta chain described here comes from a study of cytomegalovirus exposure and HLA in healthy donors. Broader study findings: In a later analysis, at a false discovery rate of 0.05, 17,000 or so TCR beta sequences were associated with HLA alleles. As a later analysis revealed, the rate of TCR association differed by HLA locus, with DRB1 most and HLA-C fewest. Overall, approximately 150 TCR beta chains were annotated as cytomegalovirus-associated.

The PCR was carried out with 60 Vbeta primers and 13 Jbeta primers. The table came from immunoSEQ multiplex PCR; TCRdb's copy has only in-frame clones and leaves some out. The sample carries some 120,000 clones, around three quarters recorded once. Points on this clone: What it binds is unknown.

This CDR3 has 15 amino acids. Germline V gene data show CDR1 as LGHNA and CDR2 as YSLEER. Trimming removed 0 bases from V and 4 bases from J, with 13 bases in between. Input material: PBMCs. The clonotype was recovered from a man aged 30 to 45 in good health and CMV-seronegative. The chain has TRBV4-3 and TRBJ2-7; D possibly corresponds to TRBD2 (6 bases). The CDR3 sequence: CASSQEVGRAYEQYF. The CDR3 DNA sequence: TGCGCCAGCAGCCAAGAGGTCGGGAGAGCTTACGAGCAGTACTTC.